One sample yielded the 11 T cell receptor beta chains listed below, sequenced in a study of blood T cell repertoires in COVID-19. TCRdb keeps only in-frame clones here, not all; method: immunoSEQ multiplex PCR. The sample includes some 70,000 clones, 75% to 90% seen only once; the top ten take approximately 2.9%. What was sequenced was peripheral blood. These receptor sequences come from a man aged 45-60 years with acute or convalescent COVID-19.

The rearrangement uses TRBV10-3 and TRBJ2-3; 11 bases align to TRBD2. V trimming: 5 bases; J trimming: 4 bases; junction bases outside the gene matches: 5. The CDR3 extends over 15 amino acids. Per germline, CDR1 ENHRY and CDR2 SYGVKD. Written as DNA, the CDR3 is TGTGCCATCAGTAGCCGTAGCGGGAGGGCAGATACGCAGTATTTT. The encoded protein is CAISSRSGRADTQYF.

This chain links TRBV5-3 with TRBJ2-3; 8 nucleotides agree with TRBD2. TRBV5-3 is an ORF, with its function uncertain. This CDR3 has 17 amino acids. Trimming took 2 bases from V and 0 from J; bases not matched to a gene: 8. The DNA for the CDR3 is TGTGCCAGAAGCTTCCGGGAGGGCCGGGGGAGCACAGATACGCAGTATTTT. Its protein product is CARSFREGRGSTDTQYF.

The CDR3 reads CASSTRGQSTQPQHF. The CDR3 DNA is TGTGCCAGCAGCACCCGGGGACAGTCAACTCAGCCCCAGCATTTT. The gene calls are TRBV7-8 and TRBJ1-5; 7 bases map to TRBD1. Germline assignment: CDR1 SGHVS and CDR2 FQNEAQ. CDR3 length: 15 amino acids. Germline trimming cut 5 bases from V and 6 bases from J; bases unmatched to any gene: 10.

The chain has TRBV5-1 and TRBJ2-1; D is possibly TRBD2 (5 bases). The CDR3 contains 13 residues. Germline V lookup: CDR1 SGHRS, CDR2 YFSETQ. The ends were cut back, 1 base at V and 8 bases at J, with 10 bases in the middle. CDR3 amino acids: CASSLFGRDEQFF. CDR3 in DNA: TGCGCCAGCAGCTTGTTTGGGAGAGATGAGCAGTTCTTC.

The chain employs TRBV3-1 (or the pseudogene TRBV3-2) and TRBJ1-6, with D maybe TRBD1 (5 bases). Germline lookup yields CDR1 LGHDT and CDR2 YNNKEL (reference sequence). V was trimmed by 1 base and J by 5 bases, leaving 15 bases between them. The CDR3 consists of 17 residues. The CDR3 nucleotides are TGTGCCAGCAGCCAAGTTAGCAGGGTGGTAAATAATTCACCCCTCCACTTT. Amino acids: CASSQVSRVVNNSPLHF.

J is TRBJ2-1 and V is TRBV14, with D perhaps matching TRBD2 (6 bases). This CDR3 is 16 amino acids long. Trimming shortened V by 4 bases and J by 6 bases, and 19 bases separated the two germline ends. CDR1 and CDR2 from the germline V gene are SGHDN and FVKESK. CDR3 sequence (DNA): TGTGCCAGCAGCCGACCGGGACTTGTCTTTCGCAATGAGCAGTTCTTC. It specifies CASSRPGLVFRNEQFF.

The chain is built from TRBV7-2 and TRBJ1-4; no reliable D call. The CDR3 is 13 amino acids. The V end lost 5 bases, the J end lost 15 bases, and 19 bases lay between the germline ends. Germline lookup yields CDR1 SGHTA and CDR2 FQGNSA. Here the CDR3 reads CASSPTGRFEVFF. Written as DNA, the CDR3 is TGTGCCAGCAGCCCCACTGGCAGATTTGAGGTGTTTTTT.

The chain links TRBV7-6 to TRBJ2-1, with D perhaps TRBD2 (6 bases). The CDR3 sequence is 15 residues long. Germline-derived CDR1 and CDR2 are SGHVS and FNYEAQ. V shed 3 bases and J shed 5 bases, with 14 bases lying between them. DNA of the CDR3: TGTGCCAGCAGCTTGGGACTGGAACGGAACAATGAGCAGTTCTTC. The encoded protein is CASSLGLERNNEQFF.

This chain joins TRBV24-1 and TRBJ2-1, with TRBD2 matching 14 bases. Germline trimming cut 4 bases from V and 0 bases from J; bases unmatched to any gene: 7. The CDR3 spans 19 residues. The germline V gene encodes CDR1 KGHDR and CDR2 SFDVKD. CDR3 loop: CATSDVSGTSGGSYNEQFF. CDR3 coding DNA: TGTGCCACCAGTGACGTCTCCGGGACTAGCGGGGGCTCCTACAATGAGCAGTTCTTC.

The chain joins TRBV11-2 to TRBJ2-2, with D perhaps TRBD2 (6 bases). This CDR3 has 14 amino acids. The V end was cut by 2 bases, the J end by 7 bases, with 11 bases between. Germline-derived CDR1 and CDR2 are SGHAT and FQNNGV. The CDR3, as DNA: TGTGCCAGCAGCTTATCGCGGGGAGTCGGGGAGCTGTTTTTT. Translated, it gives CASSLSRGVGELFF.

The chain recombines TRBV19 with TRBJ1-2; maybe TRBD1 (5 bases). The germline V gene encodes CDR1 LNHDA and CDR2 SQIVND (reference sequence). This CDR3 comprises 13 residues. Between the trimmed V and J ends, which lost 0 bases and 8 bases, there was a span of 10 bases. The chain's CDR3 is CASSIDPGDGYTF. DNA of the CDR3: TGTGCCAGTAGTATAGATCCGGGGGACGGCTACACCTTC. The variable domain in full, with the rest retrieved from reference TRBV19 and TRBJ1-2, is DGGITQSPKYLFRKEGQNVTLSCEQNLNHDAMYWYRQDPGQGLRLIYYSQIVNDFQKGDIAEGYSVSREKKESFPLTVTSAQKNPTAFYLCASSIDPGDGYTFGSGTRLTVV.